The text below deals with one T cell receptor (beta chain). Germline V gives CDR1 SGDLS, CDR2 YYNGEE. Between the trimmed V and J ends, which lost 1 base and 4 bases, there was a span of 17 bases. CDR3 length: 16 amino acids. The data were obtained in a study of cytomegalovirus exposure and HLA in healthy donors. Primers included in the PCR were 60 Vbeta and 13 Jbeta primers. Sequencing used immunoSEQ multiplex PCR; TCRdb keeps in-frame clones, though not all of them. The sample holds 150,000 to 160,000 clones; 65% to 80% are singletons and the top ten take around 3.6%. What was sequenced was PBMCs. V gene TRBV9 combines with J gene TRBJ1-2; no reliable D call. The clonotype originates from a woman between 40 and 50 years old in good health and CMV-seronegative. DNA of the CDR3: TGTGCCAGCAGCGTATCAGGACGGGAAGTATCCTATGGCTACACCTTC. It encodes CASSVSGREVSYGYTF.